This TCR beta chain was sequenced in a study of CD8 T cells in ankylosing spondylitis. Note on this clonotype: Its target is not known.

Whole-study findings and limits: Disease-associated clones were reportedly significantly overrepresented in matched ankylosing spondylitis synovial fluid. Seemingly characteristic of ankylosing spondylitis blood was a TCR beta motif consisting of about 8 highly homologous variants. CD8+ by phenotype, disease-linked clones were relatively rare in peripheral blood.

CDR3 length equals 13 residues. Looked up from germline, CDR1 is SGHRS and CDR2 is YFSETQ. The V end lost 3 bases, the J end lost 7 bases, and 8 bases lay between the germline ends. Quantitative barcoded 5'-RACE was used to prepare TCR beta libraries. Each CDR3 protein gets one entry after TCRdb re-called the 5' RACE reads with MiXCR. The table records under 450,000 distinct CDR3 sequences, 15% to 20% of them present only once. This clonotype was obtained from a male donor with ankylosing spondylitis. The sample comprised blood, either unsorted or a sorted T cell fraction (not recorded which). The chain uses TRBV5-1 and TRBJ1-6; weak D call: TRBD1 (5 bases). The CDR3 sequence is CASSSGPNSPLHF. The CDR3 region has the DNA TGCGCCAGCAGCTCGGGGCCCAATTCACCCCTCCACTTT.